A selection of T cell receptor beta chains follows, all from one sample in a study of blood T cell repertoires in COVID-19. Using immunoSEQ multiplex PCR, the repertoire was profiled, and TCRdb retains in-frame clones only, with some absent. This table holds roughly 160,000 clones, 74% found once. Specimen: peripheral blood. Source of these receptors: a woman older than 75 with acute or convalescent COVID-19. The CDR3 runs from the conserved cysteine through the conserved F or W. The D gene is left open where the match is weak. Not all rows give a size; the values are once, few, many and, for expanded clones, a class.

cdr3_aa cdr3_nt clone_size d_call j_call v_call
CASRKVRRDDGYTF TGTGCCAGCAGAAAGGTCCGGAGGGACGATGGCTACACCTTC . . TRBJ1-2 TRBV28
CSASTGNNQPQHF TGCAGTGCTAGTACGGGTAACAATCAGCCCCAGCATTTT . . TRBJ1-5 TRBV20-1
CASSQRYTGELFF TGTGCCAGCAGCCAGAGGTACACCGGGGAGCTGTTTTTT few . TRBJ2-2 TRBV4-2
CASTGPDGLAGGPGEQYF TGTGCCAGCACCGGACCTGACGGACTAGCGGGAGGGCCGGGCGAGCAGTACTTC . . TRBJ2-7 TRBV21-1
CATILNYEQYF TGTGCCACTATTTTAAACTACGAGCAGTACTTC . . TRBJ2-7 TRBV7-9
CASSHRAEQFF TGTGCCAGCAGTCACAGGGCTGAGCAGTTCTTC . . TRBJ2-1 TRBV28
CATSAAGIDTQYF TGTGCCACCAGTGCGGCAGGTATAGATACGCAGTATTTT . . TRBJ2-3 TRBV24-1
CSAGRGLGTGELFF TGCAGCGCGGGGAGGGGGCTGGGCACCGGGGAGCTGTTTTTT . . TRBJ2-2 TRBV29-1
CASSFRGEKLFF TGTGCCAGCAGCTTCAGGGGTGAAAAACTGTTTTTT . . TRBJ1-4 TRBV6-5
CASSLDRGRYLTQYF TGTGCCAGCAGCTTGGACAGGGGGCGTTACCTTACGCAGTATTTT . TRBD1 TRBJ2-3 TRBV5-4
CASSPGQGGEKLFF TGCGCCAGCAGCCCCGGACAGGGGGGGGAAAAACTGTTTTTT . TRBD1 TRBJ1-4 TRBV10-1
CASSVVAGATDTQYF TGTGCCAGCAGCGTCGTAGCGGGAGCCACAGATACGCAGTATTTT . TRBD2 TRBJ2-3 TRBV9
CASSQLRSTGELFF TGTGCCAGCAGCCAACTTAGGAGCACCGGGGAGCTGTTTTTT once . TRBJ2-2 TRBV4-2
CASSFVAGWPSYEQYF TGTGCCAGCAGTTTTGTCGCGGGATGGCCCTCCTACGAGCAGTACTTC . . TRBJ2-7 TRBV28
CAISDGQTEQYF TGTGCCATCAGTGACGGACAGACCGAGCAGTACTTC few . TRBJ2-7 TRBV10-3
CASSVVSGSNEQYF TGTGCCAGCAGCGTAGTTAGCGGGAGCAACGAGCAGTACTTC . TRBD2 TRBJ2-7 TRBV9
CASSPLGGASYGYTF TGTGCCAGCAGCCCCCTGGGAGGGGCAAGCTATGGCTACACCTTC . . TRBJ1-2 TRBV5-6
CASSEHGGETDTQYF TGCGCCAGCAGTGAGCATGGCGGGGAGACAGATACGCAGTATTTT . . TRBJ2-3 TRBV10-1
CASSLQTGGSPLHF TGTGCCAGCAGCTTGCAGACAGGTGGTTCACCCCTCCACTTT . . TRBJ1-6 TRBV5-5
CASSLGRTSGLSFQETQYF TGTGCCAGCAGCTTAGGTAGGACTAGCGGGCTAAGTTTCCAAGAGACCCAGTACTTC . TRBD2 TRBJ2-5 TRBV7-4
CASSVGAEKLFF TGTGCCAGCAGCGTAGGGGCGGAAAAACTGTTTTTT . . TRBJ1-4 TRBV9
CASSVGGIAGDTQYF TGTGCCAGCAGCGTAGGAGGGATTGCGGGAGATACGCAGTATTTT few . TRBJ2-3 TRBV9
CASSLALDGYTEAFF TGTGCCAGCAGCTTAGCGCTTGACGGGTACACTGAAGCTTTCTTT many . TRBJ1-1 TRBV7-2
CASSFRIDTGELFF TGTGCCAGCAGCTTTCGAATAGATACCGGGGAGCTGTTTTTT . . TRBJ2-2 TRBV11-3
CASRRDPGGYTF TGTGCCAGCAGGAGGGATCCGGGAGGCTACACCTTC . . TRBJ1-2 TRBV2
CASSLSGQADHPKNYGYTF TGCGCCAGCAGTCTCAGCGGGCAGGCCGACCACCCAAAAAATTATGGCTACACCTTC . . TRBJ1-2 TRBV23-1
CASTPVQGAVGELFF TGTGCCAGCACCCCGGTACAGGGGGCCGTCGGGGAGCTGTTTTTT . TRBD1 TRBJ2-2 TRBV7-6
CASSTGQGVSPLHF TGCGCCAGCAGCACAGGACAGGGGGTCTCGCCCCTCCACTTT . TRBD1 TRBJ1-6 TRBV5-1